This T cell receptor beta chain was retrieved from a study of T-cell memory formation after mild COVID-19. One entry per CDR3 protein, called by TCRdb with MiXCR from the 5' RACE reads. The sample lists 190,000 or so distinct CDR3 sequences; over 20% were seen once. V was pared by 4 bases and J by 4 bases, with 5 bases of the junction left unmatched. Germline V gene sequence: CDR1 KGHSH, CDR2 LQKENI. The CDR3 sequence is 17 residues long. The clonotype comes from an adult woman who had mild COVID-19 (a few samples of this study predate the infection). Cell type and time point are not known. Sequencing was performed on PBMCs or a T cell subset sorted from them (not recorded which). This chain joins TRBV18 and TRBJ2-1, with TRBD2 matching over 15 bases. The CDR3 DNA reads TGTGCCAGCTCACACCGCGGACTAGCGGGAGGGTACAATGAGCAGTTCTTC. It yields the protein CASSHRGLAGGYNEQFF.